Shown below are 2 T cell receptor beta chains from a single sample sequenced in a study of blood T cell repertoires in COVID-19 (dated by TCRdb to 2020 to 2021). Receptor libraries were prepared by the immunoSEQ multiplex PCR assay. In its TCRdb copy, this immuneACCESS table keeps in-frame sequences only and misses some clones. Where compared with another copy, unresolved V genes explain less than half of these, and the others have no known cause. The sample includes around 500,000 clones, with approximately 91% observed a single time. The ten largest account for 7% to 10% of the sample. Sequenced input: PBMCs or T cells enriched from blood (not recorded which). The receptors originated from a woman in her fifties or sixties who had recovered from COVID-19.

Only one count was recorded for this clone. The chain has TRBV6-1 and TRBJ2-5, with D perhaps TRBD2 (5 bases). This CDR3 comprises 14 residues. The ends were cut back, 3 bases at V and 5 bases at J, with 13 bases in the middle. CDR1 MNHNS and CDR2 SASEGT come from the germline V gene. The CDR3 spells CASSEASLPETQYF. In DNA form, the CDR3 reads TGTGCCAGCAGTGAGGCTAGCTTACCGGAGACCCAGTACTTC.

The chain is built from TRBV7-2 and TRBJ2-3; no reliable D call. The V end lost 8 bases, the J end lost 2 bases, and 11 bases lay between the germline ends. The length of the CDR3 is 13 residues. From germline, CDR1 is SGHTA and CDR2 FQGNSA. The CDR3 coding sequence is TGTGCCAGCGGCAAGACACTCACAGATACGCAGTATTTT. Translated, it gives CASGKTLTDTQYF.